The rows below give T cell receptor beta chains drawn from one sample of a study of vaccination and CD4 T cells after COVID-19. MiXCR was run by TCRdb on the PCR reads, yielding one entry per CDR3 protein. The data hold 20,000 to 25,000 distinct CDR3 sequences, with around three fifths observed a single time. Their antigens remain unidentified. Specimen: CD4+ T cells from blood, cultured in vitro. The receptor source for this set is a human donor who had recovered from COVID-19. Both conserved end residues are part of each CDR3. A D gene is named only where the DNA matches it firmly. Clone size is not always given. Where it is, it says once, few, many or a class for expanded clones.

TRBD2	TRBJ2-1	TRBV7-9	.	CASSLDGLAGGNNEQFF	TGTGCCAGCAGCTTAGATGGACTAGCGGGAGGAAACAATGAGCAGTTCTTC
.	TRBJ2-7	TRBV12-5	.	CASGLGTGAYEQYF	TGTGCTAGTGGTTTGGGGACGGGGGCCTACGAGCAGTACTTC
.	TRBJ2-5	TRBV7-2	.	CASSLGSGTARETQYF	TGTGCCAGCAGCTTAGGGTCCGGAACAGCCAGGGAGACCCAGTACTTC
TRBD1	TRBJ1-3	TRBV7-9	.	CASSQQGAAGNTIYF	TGTGCCAGCAGCCAACAGGGGGCGGCTGGAAACACCATATATTTT
.	TRBJ2-4	TRBV2	.	CASSLLLGAKNIQYF	TGTGCCAGCTCTCTCCTACTTGGGGCCAAAAACATTCAGTACTTC
.	TRBJ1-3	TRBV12-3/TRBV12-4	.	CASSSKWAVGNTIYF	TGTGCCAGCAGTTCAAAGTGGGCCGTCGGAAACACCATATATTTT
.	TRBJ1-4	TRBV7-2	few	CASSLNVDYEKLFF	TGTGCCAGCAGCTTGAACGTCGATTATGAAAAACTGTTTTTT
.	TRBJ1-2	TRBV11-2	once	CASSLDPRTVNYGYTF	TGTGCCAGCAGCTTAGATCCTAGGACAGTCAACTATGGCTACACCTTC
TRBD1	TRBJ2-5	TRBV7-7	.	CASSQTGLETQYF	TGTGCTAGCAGCCAGACAGGGTTAGAGACCCAGTACTTC
.	TRBJ1-2	TRBV6-5	.	CASSSPGYGYTF	TGTGCCAGCAGTTCGCCGGGGTATGGCTACACCTTC
.	TRBJ2-5	TRBV23-1	.	CASSQSSGSGETQYF	TGCGCCAGCAGTCAATCGAGTGGTAGCGGAGAGACCCAGTACTTC
.	TRBJ1-5	TRBV20-1	.	CSAEDPQGPQQPQHF	TGCAGTGCTGAGGACCCACAGGGACCTCAACAGCCCCAGCATTTT
.	TRBJ2-7	TRBV20-1	.	CSARAELRSHF	TGCAGTGCTAGAGCCGAATTAAGGTCCCACTTC
.	TRBJ1-2	TRBV20-1	.	CSANDRAEGYTF	TGCAGTGCTAATGACCGGGCGGAAGGCTACACCTTC
.	TRBJ2-3	TRBV20-1	.	CSARDLAGLQYF	TGCAGTGCTAGAGATCTCGCGGGCTTACAGTATTTT
.	TRBJ1-1	TRBV5-1	.	CASSTGGVTEAFF	TGCGCCAGCAGCACCGGGGGGGTCACTGAAGCTTTCTTT
.	TRBJ1-2	TRBV10-1	.	CASSWQLLSYTF	TGCGCCAGCAGTTGGCAGCTACTAAGCTACACCTTC
.	TRBJ1-5	TRBV19	.	CASSRGFNQPQHF	TGTGCCAGTAGTCGGGGTTTTAATCAGCCCCAGCATTTT
.	TRBJ2-4	TRBV4-1	once	CASRGRRGPPLLAKNIQYF	TGCGCCAGCAGGGGGAGGCGGGGCCCCCCCTTGTTAGCCAAAAACATTCAGTACTTC
.	TRBJ1-1	TRBV6-2/TRBV6-3	few	CASNWAANTEAFF	TGTGCCAGCAATTGGGCAGCGAACACTGAAGCTTTCTTT
.	TRBJ2-5	TRBV6-5	.	CASSYTRRETQYF	TGTGCCAGCAGTTACACCCGTCGGGAGACCCAGTACTTC
TRBD1	TRBJ2-5	TRBV19	.	CASRRDRGQETQYF	TGTGCCAGTAGAAGGGACAGGGGCCAAGAGACCCAGTACTTC
.	TRBJ1-2	TRBV5-1	.	CASSLSGEMHGYTF	TGCGCCAGCAGCTTATCAGGGGAGATGCATGGCTACACCTTC
TRBD1	TRBJ2-4	TRBV6-2/TRBV6-3	.	CASSRQGMAKNIQYF	TGTGCCAGCAGCCGACAGGGGATGGCCAAAAACATTCAGTACTTC
TRBD1	TRBJ1-1	TRBV19	.	CAVGTGQGKGTEAFF	TGTGCCGTTGGCACCGGACAGGGAAAGGGCACTGAAGCTTTCTTT
TRBD2	TRBJ2-3	TRBV11-2	few	CASRGGNTDTQYF	TGTGCCAGCAGGGGAGGGAACACAGATACGCAGTATTTT
.	TRBJ2-7	TRBV12-3/TRBV12-4	.	CASSPSRTATYEQYF	TGTGCCAGCAGTCCGTCTCGGACAGCAACCTACGAGCAGTACTTC
.	TRBJ1-5	TRBV20-1	.	CSARATPIQPQHF	TGCAGTGCTAGAGCGACACCCATCCAGCCCCAGCATTTT
.	TRBJ1-2	TRBV2	.	CASSERGFGYTF	TGTGCCAGCAGTGAACGGGGGTTTGGCTACACCTTC
.	TRBJ1-5	TRBV7-9	.	CASSFGPDQPQHF	TGTGCCAGCAGCTTTGGGCCGGATCAGCCCCAGCATTTT